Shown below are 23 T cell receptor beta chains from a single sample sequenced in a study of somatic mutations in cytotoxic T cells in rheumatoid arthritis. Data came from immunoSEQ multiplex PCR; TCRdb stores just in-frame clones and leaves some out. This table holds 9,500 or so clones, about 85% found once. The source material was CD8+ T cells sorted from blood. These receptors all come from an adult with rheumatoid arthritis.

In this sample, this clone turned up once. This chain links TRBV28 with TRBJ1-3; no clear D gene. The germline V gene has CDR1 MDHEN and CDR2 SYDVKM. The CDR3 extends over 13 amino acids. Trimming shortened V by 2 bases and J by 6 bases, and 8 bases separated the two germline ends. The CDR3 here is CASSLPQTNTIYF. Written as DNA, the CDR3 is TGTGCCAGCAGTTTACCCCAAACAAACACCATATATTTT.

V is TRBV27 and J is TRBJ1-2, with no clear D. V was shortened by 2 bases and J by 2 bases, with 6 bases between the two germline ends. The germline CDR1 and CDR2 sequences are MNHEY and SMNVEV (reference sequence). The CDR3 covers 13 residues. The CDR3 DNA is TGTGCCAGCAGTTTAGCCAAAAACTATGGCTACACCTTC. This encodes CASSLAKNYGYTF.

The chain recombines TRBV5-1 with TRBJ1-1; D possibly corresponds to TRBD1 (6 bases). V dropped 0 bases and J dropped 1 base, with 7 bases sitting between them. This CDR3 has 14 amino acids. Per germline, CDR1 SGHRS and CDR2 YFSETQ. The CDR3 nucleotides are TGCGCCAGCAGCTTGGCAGGGGAGAACACTGAAGCTTTCTTT. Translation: CASSLAGENTEAFF.

The chain's CDR3 is CASSHTTGASQPQHF. CDR3 nucleotides: TGCGCCAGCAGCCATACGACAGGGGCGAGTCAGCCCCAGCATTTT. This chain connects TRBV4-1 to TRBJ1-5, with 8 nucleotides matching TRBD1. The CDR3 has 15 residues. V was pared by 3 bases and J by 6 bases, with 7 bases of the junction left unmatched. The germline CDR1 and CDR2 sequences are MGHRA and YSYEKL.

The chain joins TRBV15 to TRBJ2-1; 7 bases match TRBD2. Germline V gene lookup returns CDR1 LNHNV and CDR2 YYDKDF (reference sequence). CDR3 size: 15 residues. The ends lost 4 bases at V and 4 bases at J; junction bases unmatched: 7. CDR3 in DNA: TGTGCCACCAGCACACCTAGCGGCACTTACAATGAGCAGTTCTTC. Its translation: CATSTPSGTYNEQFF.

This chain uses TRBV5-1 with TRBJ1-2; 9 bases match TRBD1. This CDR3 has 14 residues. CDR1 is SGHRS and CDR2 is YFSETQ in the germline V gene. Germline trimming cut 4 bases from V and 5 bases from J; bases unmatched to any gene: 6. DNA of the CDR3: TGCGCCAGCAGCCCCACAGGGGGCGCATATGGCTACACCTTC. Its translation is CASSPTGGAYGYTF.

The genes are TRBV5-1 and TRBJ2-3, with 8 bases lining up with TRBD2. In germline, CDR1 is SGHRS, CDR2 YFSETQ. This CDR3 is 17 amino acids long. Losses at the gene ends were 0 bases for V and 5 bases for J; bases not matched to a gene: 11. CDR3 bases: TGCGCCAGCAGCTTGGACCCAGCGGGGGAAGTTGAAGATACGCAGTATTTT. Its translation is CASSLDPAGEVEDTQYF. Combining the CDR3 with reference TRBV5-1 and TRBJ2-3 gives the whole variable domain KAGVTQTPRYLIKTRGQQVTLSCSPISGHRSVSWYQQTPGQGLQFLFEYFSETQRNKGNFPGRFSGRQFSNSRSEMNVSTLELGDSALYLCASSLDPAGEVEDTQYFGPGTRLTVL.

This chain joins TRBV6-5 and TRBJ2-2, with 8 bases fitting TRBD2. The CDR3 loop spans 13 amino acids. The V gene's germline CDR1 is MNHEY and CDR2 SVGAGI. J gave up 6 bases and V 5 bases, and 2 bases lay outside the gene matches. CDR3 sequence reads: CASSNSGAGELFF. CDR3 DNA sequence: TGTGCCAGCAGTAATAGCGGGGCCGGGGAGCTGTTTTTT.

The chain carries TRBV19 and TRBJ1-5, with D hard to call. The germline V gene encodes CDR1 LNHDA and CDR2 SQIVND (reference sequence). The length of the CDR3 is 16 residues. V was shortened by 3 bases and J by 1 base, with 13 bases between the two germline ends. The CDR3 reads CASSIISIGSNQPQHF. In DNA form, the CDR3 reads TGTGCCAGTAGTATTATAAGTATCGGGAGCAATCAGCCCCAGCATTTT.

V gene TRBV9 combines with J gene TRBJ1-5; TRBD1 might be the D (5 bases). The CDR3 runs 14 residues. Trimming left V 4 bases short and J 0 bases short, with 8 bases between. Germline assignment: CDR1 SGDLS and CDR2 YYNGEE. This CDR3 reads CASSKGVSNQPQHF. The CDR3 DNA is TGTGCCAGCAGCAAAGGGGTTAGCAATCAGCCCCAGCATTTT.

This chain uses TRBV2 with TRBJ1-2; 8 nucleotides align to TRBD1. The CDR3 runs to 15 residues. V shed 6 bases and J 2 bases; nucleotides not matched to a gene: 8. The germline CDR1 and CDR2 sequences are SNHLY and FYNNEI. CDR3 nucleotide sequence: TGTGCCAGCAGCGGGTGGCAGGGGGCAAACTATGGCTACACCTTC. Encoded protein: CASSGWQGANYGYTF.

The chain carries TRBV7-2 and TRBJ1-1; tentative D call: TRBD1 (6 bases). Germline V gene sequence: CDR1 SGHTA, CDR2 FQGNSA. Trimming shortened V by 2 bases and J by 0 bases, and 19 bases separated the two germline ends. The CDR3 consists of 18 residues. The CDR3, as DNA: TGTGCCAGCAGCTTAACCTGGGCGGGGGGCGATCTGAACACTGAAGCTTTCTTT. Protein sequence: CASSLTWAGGDLNTEAFF.

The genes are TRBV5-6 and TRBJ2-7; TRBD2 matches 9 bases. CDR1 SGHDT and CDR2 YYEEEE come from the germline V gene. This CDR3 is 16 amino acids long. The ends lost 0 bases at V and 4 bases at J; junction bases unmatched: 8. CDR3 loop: CASSLGGLGLAYEQYF. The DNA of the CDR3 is TGTGCCAGCAGCTTGGGAGGTTTGGGACTAGCATACGAGCAGTACTTC.

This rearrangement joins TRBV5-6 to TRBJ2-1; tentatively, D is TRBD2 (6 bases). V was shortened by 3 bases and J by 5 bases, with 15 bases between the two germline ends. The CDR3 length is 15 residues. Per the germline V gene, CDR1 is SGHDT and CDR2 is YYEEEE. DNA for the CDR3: TGTGCCAGCAGCTCTGACCTAGCGAGGCACAATGAGCAGTTCTTC. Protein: CASSSDLARHNEQFF.

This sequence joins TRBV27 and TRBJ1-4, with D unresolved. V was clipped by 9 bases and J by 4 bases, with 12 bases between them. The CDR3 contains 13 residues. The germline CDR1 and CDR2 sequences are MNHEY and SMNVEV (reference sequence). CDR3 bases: TGTGCCAGTTCGATGGGGATTAATGAAAAACTGTTTTTT. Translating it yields CASSMGINEKLFF.

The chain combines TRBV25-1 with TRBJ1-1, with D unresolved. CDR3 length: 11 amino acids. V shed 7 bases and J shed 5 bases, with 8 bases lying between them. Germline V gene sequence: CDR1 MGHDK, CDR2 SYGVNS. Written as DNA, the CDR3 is TGTGCCAGCACTCTAGGGACTGAAGCTTTCTTT. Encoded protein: CASTLGTEAFF.

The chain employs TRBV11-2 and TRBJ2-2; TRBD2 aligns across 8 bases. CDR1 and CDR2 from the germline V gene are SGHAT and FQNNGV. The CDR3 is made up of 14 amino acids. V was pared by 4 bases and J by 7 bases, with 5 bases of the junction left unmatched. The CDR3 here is CASSSWTSSGELFF. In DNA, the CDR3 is TGTGCCAGCAGCTCCTGGACTAGCAGCGGGGAGCTGTTTTTT.

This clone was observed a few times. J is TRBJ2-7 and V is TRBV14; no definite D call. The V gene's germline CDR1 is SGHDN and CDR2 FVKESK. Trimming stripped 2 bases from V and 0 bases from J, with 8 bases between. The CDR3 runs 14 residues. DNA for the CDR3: TGTGCCAGCAGCCAATACTCCTCCTCCTACGAGCAGTACTTC. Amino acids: CASSQYSSSYEQYF.

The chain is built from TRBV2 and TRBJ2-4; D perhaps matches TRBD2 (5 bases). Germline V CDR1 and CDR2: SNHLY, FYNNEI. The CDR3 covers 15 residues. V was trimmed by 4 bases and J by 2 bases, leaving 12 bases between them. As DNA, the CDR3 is TGTGCCAGCAGTGTGCGAGGACTTCCCAAAAACATTCAGTACTTC. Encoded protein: CASSVRGLPKNIQYF.

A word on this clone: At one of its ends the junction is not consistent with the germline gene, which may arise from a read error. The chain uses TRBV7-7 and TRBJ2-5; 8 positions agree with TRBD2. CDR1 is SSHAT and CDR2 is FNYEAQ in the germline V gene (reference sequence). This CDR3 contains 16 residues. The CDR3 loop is CASSLALVAGKETQYF. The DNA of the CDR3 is TGTGCTAGCAGCTTAGCGCTGGTAGCGGGGAAAGAGACCCAGTACTTC. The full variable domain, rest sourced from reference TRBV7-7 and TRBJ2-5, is GAGVSQSPRYKVTKRGQDVTLRCDPISSHATLYWYQQALGQGPEFLTYFNYEAQPDKSGLPSDRFSAERPEGSISTLTIQRTEQRDSAMYRCASSLALVAGKETQYFGPGTRLLVL.

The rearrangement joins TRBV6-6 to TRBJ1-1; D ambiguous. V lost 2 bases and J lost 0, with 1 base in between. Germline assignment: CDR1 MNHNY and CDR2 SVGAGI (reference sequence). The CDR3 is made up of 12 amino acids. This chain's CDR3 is CASSYLNTEAFF. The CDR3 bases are TGTGCCAGCAGTTACCTGAACACTGAAGCTTTCTTT.

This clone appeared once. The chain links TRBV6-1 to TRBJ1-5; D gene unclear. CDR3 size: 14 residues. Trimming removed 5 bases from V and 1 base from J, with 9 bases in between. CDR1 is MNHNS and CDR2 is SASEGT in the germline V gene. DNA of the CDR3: TGTGCCAGCAGTACGTTGGGGAGCAATCAGCCCCAGCATTTT. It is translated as CASSTLGSNQPQHF.

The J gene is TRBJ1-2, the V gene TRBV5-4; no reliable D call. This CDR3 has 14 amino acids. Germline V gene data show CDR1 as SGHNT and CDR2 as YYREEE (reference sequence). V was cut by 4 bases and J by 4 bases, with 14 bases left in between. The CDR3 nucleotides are TGTGCCAGCAGCCCCACCGAGGTCGGCTATGGCTACACCTTC. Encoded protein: CASSPTEVGYGYTF.